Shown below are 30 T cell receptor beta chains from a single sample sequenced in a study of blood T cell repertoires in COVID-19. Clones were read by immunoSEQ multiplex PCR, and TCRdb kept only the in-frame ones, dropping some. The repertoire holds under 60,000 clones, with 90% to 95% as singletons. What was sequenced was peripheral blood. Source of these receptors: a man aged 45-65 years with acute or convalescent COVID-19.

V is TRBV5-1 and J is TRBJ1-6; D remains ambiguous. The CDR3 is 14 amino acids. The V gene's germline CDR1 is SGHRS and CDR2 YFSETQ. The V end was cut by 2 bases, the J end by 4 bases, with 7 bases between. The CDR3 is CASSLSTYNSPLHF. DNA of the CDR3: TGCGCCAGCAGCTTATCCACTTATAATTCACCCCTCCACTTT.

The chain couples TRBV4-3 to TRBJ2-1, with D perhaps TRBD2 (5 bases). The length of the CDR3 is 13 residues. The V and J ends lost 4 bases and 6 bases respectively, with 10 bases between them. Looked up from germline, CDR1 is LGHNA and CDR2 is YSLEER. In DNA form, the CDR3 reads TGCGCCAGCAGCCCGTTGGCGGGCAATGAGCAGTTCTTC. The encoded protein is CASSPLAGNEQFF.

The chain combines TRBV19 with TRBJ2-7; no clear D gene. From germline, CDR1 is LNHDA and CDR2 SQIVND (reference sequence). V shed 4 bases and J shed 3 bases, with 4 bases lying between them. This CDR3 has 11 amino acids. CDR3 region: CASSNLYEQYF. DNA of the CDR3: TGTGCCAGTAGTAATCTCTACGAGCAGTACTTC.

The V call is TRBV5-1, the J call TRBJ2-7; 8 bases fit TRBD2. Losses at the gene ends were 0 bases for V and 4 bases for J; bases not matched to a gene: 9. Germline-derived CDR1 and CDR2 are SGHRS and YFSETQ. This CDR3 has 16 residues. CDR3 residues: CASSLGVLAGKYEQYF. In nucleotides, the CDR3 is TGCGCCAGCAGCTTGGGCGTTCTAGCGGGCAAGTACGAGCAGTACTTC.

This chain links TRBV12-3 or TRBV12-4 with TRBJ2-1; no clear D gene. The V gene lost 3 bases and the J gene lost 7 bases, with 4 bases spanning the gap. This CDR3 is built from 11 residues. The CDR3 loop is CASSFSNEQFF. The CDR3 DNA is TGTGCCAGCAGTTTCAGTAATGAGCAGTTCTTC.

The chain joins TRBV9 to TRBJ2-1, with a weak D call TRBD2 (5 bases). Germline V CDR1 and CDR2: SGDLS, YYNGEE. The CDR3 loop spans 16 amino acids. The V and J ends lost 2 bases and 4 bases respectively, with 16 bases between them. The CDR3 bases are TGTGCCAGCAGCGTTAAGGACTCACAACCTTACAATGAGCAGTTCTTC. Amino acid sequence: CASSVKDSQPYNEQFF.

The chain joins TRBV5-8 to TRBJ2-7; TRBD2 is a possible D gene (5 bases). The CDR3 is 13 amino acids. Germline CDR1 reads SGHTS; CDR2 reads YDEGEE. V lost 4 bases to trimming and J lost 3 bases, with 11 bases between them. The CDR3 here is CASSSTRGYEQYF. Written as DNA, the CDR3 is TGTGCCAGCAGCAGTACTAGAGGCTACGAGCAGTACTTC. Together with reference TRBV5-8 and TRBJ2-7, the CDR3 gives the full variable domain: EAGVTQSPTHLIKTRGQQATLRCSPISGHTSVYWYQQALGLGLQFLLWYDEGEERNRGNFPPRFSGRQFPNYSSELNVNALELEDSALYLCASSSTRGYEQYFGPGTRLTVT.

This chain's CDR3 is CASSGPGANEQFF. The DNA for the CDR3 is TGTGCCAGCAGCGGGCCAGGGGCCAATGAGCAGTTCTTC. The chain is built from TRBV3-1 (or the pseudogene TRBV3-2) and TRBJ2-1; D possibly corresponds to TRBD1 (6 bases). CDR1 is LGHDT and CDR2 is YNNKEL in the germline V gene (reference sequence). Trimming pared 5 bases from V and 6 bases from J, leaving 11 bases between. The CDR3 is made up of 13 amino acids.

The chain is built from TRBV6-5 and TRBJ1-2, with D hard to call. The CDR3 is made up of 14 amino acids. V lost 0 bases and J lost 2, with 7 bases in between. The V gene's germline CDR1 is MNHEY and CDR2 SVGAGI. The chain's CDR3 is CASSYSTRNYGYTF. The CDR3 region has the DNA TGTGCCAGCAGTTACTCGACTCGAAACTATGGCTACACCTTC.

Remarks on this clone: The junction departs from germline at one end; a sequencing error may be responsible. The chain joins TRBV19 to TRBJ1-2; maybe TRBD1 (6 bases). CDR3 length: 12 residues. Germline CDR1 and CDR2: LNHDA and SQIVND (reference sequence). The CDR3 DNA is TGTGCCAGTAGTCCCCAACAGGGACCACCTTCCTTC. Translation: CASSPQQGPPSF. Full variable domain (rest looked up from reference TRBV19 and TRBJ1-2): DGGITQSPKYLFRKEGQNVTLSCEQNLNHDAMYWYRQDPGQGLRLIYYSQIVNDFQKGDIAEGYSVSREKKESFPLTVTSAQKNPTAFYLCASSPQQGPPSFGSGTRLTVV.

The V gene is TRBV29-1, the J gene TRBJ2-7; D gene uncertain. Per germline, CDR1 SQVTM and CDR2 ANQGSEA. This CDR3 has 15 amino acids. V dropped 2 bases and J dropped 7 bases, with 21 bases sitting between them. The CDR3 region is CSVERSRQRSLEQYF. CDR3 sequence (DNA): TGCAGCGTTGAAAGGTCCCGACAAAGGTCTTTGGAGCAGTACTTC.

DNA of the CDR3: TGCAGCGGGGGGGAATCTAGCGGGAACTACAATGAGCAGTTCTTC. Protein product: CSGGESSGNYNEQFF. The chain combines TRBV29-1 with TRBJ2-1, with TRBD2 matching over 9 bases. CDR1 and CDR2 (germline): SQVTM, ANQGSEA. CDR3 size: 15 residues. The junction had 10 bases not matched to a gene; V was cut back by 7 bases and J by 3 bases.

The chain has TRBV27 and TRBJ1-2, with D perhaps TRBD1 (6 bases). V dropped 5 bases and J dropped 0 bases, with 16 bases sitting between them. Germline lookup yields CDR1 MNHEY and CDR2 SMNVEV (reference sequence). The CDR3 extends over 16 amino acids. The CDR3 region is CASSPHGRTANYGYTF. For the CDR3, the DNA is TGTGCCAGCAGTCCACACGGGCGGACAGCTAACTATGGCTACACCTTC.

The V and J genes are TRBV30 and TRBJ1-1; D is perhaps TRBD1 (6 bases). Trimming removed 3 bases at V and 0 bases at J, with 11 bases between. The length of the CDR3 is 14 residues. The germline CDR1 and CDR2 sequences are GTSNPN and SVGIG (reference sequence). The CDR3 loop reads CAWRRQALNTEAFF. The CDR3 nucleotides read TGTGCCTGGAGGAGACAGGCTTTGAACACTGAAGCTTTCTTT.

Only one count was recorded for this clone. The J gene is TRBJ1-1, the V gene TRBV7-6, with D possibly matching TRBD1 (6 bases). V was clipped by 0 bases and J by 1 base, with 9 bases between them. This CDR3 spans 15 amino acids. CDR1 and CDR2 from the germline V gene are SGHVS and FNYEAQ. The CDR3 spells CASSLATGPNTEAFF. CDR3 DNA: TGTGCCAGCAGCTTAGCGACAGGTCCGAACACTGAAGCTTTCTTT.

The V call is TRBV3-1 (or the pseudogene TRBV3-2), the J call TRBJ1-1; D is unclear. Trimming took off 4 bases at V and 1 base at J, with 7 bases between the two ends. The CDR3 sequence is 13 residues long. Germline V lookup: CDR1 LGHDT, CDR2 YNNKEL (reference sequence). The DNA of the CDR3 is TGTGCCAGCAGCCTAGACGGGAACACTGAAGCTTTCTTT. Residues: CASSLDGNTEAFF.

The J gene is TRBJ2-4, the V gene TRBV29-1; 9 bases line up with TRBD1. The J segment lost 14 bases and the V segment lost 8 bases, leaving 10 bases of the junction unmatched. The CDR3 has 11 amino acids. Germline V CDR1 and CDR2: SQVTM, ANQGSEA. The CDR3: CSFRGTGSEYF. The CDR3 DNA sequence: TGCAGCTTCAGGGGGACAGGGTCGGAGTACTTC.

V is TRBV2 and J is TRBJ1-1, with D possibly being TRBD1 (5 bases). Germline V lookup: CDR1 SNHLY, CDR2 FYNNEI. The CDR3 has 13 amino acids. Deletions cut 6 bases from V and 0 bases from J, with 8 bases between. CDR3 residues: CASSGQLNTEAFF. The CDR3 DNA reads TGTGCCAGCAGCGGACAACTGAACACTGAAGCTTTCTTT.

CDR3 in DNA: TGCGCCAGTTGGGACAGGGGAACCGGGGAGCTGTTTTTT. Protein sequence: CASWDRGTGELFF. V usage is TRBV10-1 and J usage is TRBJ2-2, with 10 nucleotides matching TRBD1. CDR1 and CDR2 (germline): WNHNN, SYGVQD (reference sequence). The ends lost 9 bases at V and 5 bases at J; junction bases unmatched: 3. The CDR3 contains 13 residues.

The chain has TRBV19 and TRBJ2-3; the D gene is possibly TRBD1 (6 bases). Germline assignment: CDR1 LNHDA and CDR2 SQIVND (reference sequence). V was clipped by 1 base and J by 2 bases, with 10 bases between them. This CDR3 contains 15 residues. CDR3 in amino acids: CASSIGRGHTDTQYF. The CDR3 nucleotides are TGTGCCAGTAGTATAGGCCGGGGACACACAGATACGCAGTATTTT. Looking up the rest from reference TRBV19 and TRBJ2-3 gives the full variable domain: DGGITQSPKYLFRKEGQNVTLSCEQNLNHDAMYWYRQDPGQGLRLIYYSQIVNDFQKGDIAEGYSVSREKKESFPLTVTSAQKNPTAFYLCASSIGRGHTDTQYFGPGTRLTVL.

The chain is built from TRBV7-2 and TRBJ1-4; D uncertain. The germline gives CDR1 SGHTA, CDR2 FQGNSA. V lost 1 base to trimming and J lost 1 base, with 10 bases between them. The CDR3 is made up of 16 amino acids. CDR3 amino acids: CASSLDREGTNEKLFF. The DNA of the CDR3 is TGTGCCAGCAGCTTAGATAGGGAGGGAACTAATGAAAAACTGTTTTTT.

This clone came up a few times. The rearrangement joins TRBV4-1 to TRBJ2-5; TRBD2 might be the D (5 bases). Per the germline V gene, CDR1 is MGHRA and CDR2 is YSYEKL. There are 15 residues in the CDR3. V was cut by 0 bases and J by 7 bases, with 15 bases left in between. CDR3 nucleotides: TGCGCCAGCAGCCAAGAAGGGTCGGCTAGCTGGACCCAGTACTTC. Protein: CASSQEGSASWTQYF.

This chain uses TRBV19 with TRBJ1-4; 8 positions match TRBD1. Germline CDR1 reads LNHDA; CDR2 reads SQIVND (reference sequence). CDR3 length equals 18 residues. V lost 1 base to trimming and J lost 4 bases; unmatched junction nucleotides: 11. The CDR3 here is CASSIGDRFVQLNEKLFF. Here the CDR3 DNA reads TGTGCCAGTAGTATAGGGGACAGGTTCGTCCAACTTAATGAAAAACTGTTTTTT.

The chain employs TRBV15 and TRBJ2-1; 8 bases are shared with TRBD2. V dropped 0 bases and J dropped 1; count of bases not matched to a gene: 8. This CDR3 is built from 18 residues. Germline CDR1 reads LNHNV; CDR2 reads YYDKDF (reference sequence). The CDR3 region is CATSRDLLTSGSYNEQFF. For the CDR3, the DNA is TGTGCCACCAGCAGAGATCTTCTTACTAGCGGTTCCTACAATGAGCAGTTCTTC.

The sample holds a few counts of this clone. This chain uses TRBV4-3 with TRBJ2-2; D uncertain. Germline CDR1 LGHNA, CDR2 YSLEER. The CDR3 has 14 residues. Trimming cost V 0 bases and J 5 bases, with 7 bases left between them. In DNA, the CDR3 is TGCGCCAGCAGCCAAGATGCGAGAACCGGGGAGCTGTTTTTT. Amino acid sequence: CASSQDARTGELFF.

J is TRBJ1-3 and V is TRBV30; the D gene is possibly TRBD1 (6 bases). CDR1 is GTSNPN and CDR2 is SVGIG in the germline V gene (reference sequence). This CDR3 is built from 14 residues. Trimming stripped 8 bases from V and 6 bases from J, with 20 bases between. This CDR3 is CAGNQGSGANTIYF. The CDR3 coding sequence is TGTGCCGGAAATCAGGGGTCCGGCGCAAACACCATATATTTT. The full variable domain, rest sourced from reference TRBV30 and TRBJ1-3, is SQTIHQWPATLVQPVGSPLSLECTVEGTSNPNLYWYRQAAGRGLQLLFYSVGIGQISSEVPQNLSASRPQDRQFILSSKKLLLSDSGFYLCAGNQGSGANTIYFGEGSWLTVV.

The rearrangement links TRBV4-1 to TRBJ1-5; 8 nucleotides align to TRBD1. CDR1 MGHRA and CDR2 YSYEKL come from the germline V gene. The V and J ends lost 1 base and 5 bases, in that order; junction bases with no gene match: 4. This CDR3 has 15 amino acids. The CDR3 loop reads CASSQVSGGDQPQHF. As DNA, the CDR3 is TGCGCCAGCAGCCAAGTTTCAGGGGGCGATCAGCCCCAGCATTTT.

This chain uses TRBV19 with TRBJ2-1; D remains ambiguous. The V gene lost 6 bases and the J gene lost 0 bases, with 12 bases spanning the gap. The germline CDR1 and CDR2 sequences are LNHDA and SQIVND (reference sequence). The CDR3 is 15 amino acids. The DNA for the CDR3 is TGTGCCAGTAGCAACGGTGTTAGCTCCTACAATGAGCAGTTCTTC. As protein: CASSNGVSSYNEQFF.

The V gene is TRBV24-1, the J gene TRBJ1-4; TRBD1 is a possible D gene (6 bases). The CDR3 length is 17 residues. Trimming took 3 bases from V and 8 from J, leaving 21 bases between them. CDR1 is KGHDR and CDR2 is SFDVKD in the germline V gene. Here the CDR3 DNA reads TGTGCCACCAGTGATCCTTCCAGGGGTCCAAAGCGGGAAAAACTGTTTTTT. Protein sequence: CATSDPSRGPKREKLFF.

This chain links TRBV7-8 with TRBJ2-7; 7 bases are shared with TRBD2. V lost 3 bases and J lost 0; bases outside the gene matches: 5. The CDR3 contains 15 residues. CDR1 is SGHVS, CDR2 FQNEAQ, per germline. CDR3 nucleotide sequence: TGTGCCAGCAGCTTCAGCGGGGAAATCTCCTACGAGCAGTACTTC. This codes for CASSFSGEISYEQYF.